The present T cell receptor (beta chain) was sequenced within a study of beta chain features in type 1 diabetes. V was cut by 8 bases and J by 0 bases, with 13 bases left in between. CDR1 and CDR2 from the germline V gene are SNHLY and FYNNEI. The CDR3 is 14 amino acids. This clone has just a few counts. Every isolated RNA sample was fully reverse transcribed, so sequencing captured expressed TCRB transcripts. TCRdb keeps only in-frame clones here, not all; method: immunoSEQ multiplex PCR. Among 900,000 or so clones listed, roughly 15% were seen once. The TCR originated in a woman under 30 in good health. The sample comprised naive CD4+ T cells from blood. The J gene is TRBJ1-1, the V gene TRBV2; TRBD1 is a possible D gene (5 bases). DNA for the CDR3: TGTGCCAGCCTGACCGGGGCGATGAACACTGAAGCTTTCTTT. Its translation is CASLTGAMNTEAFF.